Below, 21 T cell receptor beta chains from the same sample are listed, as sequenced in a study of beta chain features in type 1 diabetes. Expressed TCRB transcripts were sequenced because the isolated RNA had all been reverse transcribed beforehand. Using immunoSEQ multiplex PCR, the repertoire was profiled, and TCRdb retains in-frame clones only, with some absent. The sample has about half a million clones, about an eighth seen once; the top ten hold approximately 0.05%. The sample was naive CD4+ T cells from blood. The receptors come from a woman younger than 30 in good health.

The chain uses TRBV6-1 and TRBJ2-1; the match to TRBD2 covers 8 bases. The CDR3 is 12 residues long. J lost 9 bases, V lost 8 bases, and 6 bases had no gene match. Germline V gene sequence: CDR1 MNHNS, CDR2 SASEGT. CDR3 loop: CASPGGAFEQFF. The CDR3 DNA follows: TGTGCCAGCCCCGGGGGGGCTTTTGAGCAGTTCTTC.

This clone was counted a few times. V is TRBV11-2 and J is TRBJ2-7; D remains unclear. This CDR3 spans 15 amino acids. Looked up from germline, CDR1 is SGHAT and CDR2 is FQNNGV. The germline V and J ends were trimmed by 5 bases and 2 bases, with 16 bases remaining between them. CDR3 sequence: CASSVVSAATYEQYF. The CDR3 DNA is TGTGCCAGCAGCGTTGTTTCGGCAGCGACCTACGAGCAGTACTTC.

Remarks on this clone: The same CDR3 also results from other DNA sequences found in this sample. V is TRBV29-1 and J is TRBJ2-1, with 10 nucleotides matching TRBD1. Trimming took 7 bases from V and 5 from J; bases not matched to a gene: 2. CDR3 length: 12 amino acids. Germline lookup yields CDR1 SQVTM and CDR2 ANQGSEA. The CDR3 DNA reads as TGCAGCGGGGGACAGGGGCACAATGAGCAGTTCTTC. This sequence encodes CSGGQGHNEQFF.

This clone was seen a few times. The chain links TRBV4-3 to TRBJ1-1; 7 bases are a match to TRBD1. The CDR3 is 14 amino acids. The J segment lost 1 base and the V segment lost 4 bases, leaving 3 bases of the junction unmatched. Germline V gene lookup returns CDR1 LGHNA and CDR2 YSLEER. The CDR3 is CASSRQGRNTEAFF. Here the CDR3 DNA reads TGCGCCAGCAGCCGACAGGGTCGGAACACTGAAGCTTTCTTT.

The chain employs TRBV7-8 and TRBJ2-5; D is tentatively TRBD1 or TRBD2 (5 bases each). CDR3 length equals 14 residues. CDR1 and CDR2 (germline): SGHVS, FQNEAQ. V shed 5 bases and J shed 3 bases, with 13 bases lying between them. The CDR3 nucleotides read TGTGCCAGCAGCCCACAATTGGGGGAAGAGACCCAGTACTTC. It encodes CASSPQLGEETQYF.

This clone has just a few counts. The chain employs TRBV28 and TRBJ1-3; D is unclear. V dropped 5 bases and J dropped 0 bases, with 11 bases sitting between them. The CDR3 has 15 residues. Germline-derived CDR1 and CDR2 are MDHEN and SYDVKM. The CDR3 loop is CASSETVRSGNTIYF. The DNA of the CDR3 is TGTGCCAGCAGTGAGACGGTACGCTCTGGAAACACCATATATTTT.

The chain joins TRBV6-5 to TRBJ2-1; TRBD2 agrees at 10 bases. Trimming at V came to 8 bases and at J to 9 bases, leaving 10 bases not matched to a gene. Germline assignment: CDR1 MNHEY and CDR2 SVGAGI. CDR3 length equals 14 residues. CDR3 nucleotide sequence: TGTGCCAGCGGGGCCGGGGCTAGCGGGAGTGAGCAGTTCTTC. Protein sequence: CASGAGASGSEQFF.

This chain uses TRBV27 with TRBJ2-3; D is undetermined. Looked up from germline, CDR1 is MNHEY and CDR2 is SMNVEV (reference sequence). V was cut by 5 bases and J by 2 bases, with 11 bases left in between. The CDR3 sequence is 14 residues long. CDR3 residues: CASSLDGPTDTQYF. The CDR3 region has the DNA TGTGCCAGCAGTCTGGACGGACCCACAGATACGCAGTATTTT.

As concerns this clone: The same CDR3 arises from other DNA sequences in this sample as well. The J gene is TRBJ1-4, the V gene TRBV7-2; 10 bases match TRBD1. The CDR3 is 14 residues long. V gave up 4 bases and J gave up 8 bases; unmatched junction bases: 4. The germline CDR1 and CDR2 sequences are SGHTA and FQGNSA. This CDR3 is CASSSGQGREKLFF. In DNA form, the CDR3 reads TGTGCCAGCAGCTCGGGACAGGGGCGAGAAAAACTGTTTTTT. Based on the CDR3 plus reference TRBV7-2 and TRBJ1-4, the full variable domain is GAGVSQSPSNKVTEKGKDVELRCDPISGHTALYWYRQSLGQGLEFLIYFQGNSAPDKSGLPSDRFSAERTGGSVSTLTIQRTQQEDSAVYLCASSSGQGREKLFFGSGTQLSVL.

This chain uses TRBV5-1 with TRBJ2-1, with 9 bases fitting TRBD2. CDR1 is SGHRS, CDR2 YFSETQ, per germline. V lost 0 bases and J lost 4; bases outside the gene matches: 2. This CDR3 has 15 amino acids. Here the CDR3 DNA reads TGCGCCAGCAGCTTGGTAGCGGGAGATTACAATGAGCAGTTCTTC. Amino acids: CASSLVAGDYNEQFF.

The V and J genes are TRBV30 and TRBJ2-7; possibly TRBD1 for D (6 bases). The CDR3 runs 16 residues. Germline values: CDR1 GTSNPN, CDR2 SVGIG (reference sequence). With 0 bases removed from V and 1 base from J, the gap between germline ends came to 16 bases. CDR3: CAWSVLTGHPSYEQYF. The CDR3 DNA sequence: TGTGCCTGGAGTGTACTGACAGGTCACCCTTCCTACGAGCAGTACTTC.

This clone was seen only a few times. CDR3 sequence: CASRLAGGHTGELFF. As DNA, the CDR3 is TGTGCCAGCAGGCTAGCGGGAGGTCACACCGGGGAGCTGTTTTTT. This sequence joins TRBV9 and TRBJ2-2; 11 bases are a match to TRBD2. This CDR3 comprises 15 residues. Germline V CDR1 and CDR2: SGDLS, YYNGEE. V trimming: 5 bases; J trimming: 3 bases; junction bases outside the gene matches: 3.

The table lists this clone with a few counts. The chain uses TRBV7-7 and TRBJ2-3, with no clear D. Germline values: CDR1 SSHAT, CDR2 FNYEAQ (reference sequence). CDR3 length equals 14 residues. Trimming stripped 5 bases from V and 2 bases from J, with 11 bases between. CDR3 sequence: CASSPGAYTDTQYF. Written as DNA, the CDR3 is TGTGCCAGCAGCCCCGGAGCCTACACAGATACGCAGTATTTT. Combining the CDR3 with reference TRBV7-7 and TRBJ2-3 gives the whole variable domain GAGVSQSPRYKVTKRGQDVTLRCDPISSHATLYWYQQALGQGPEFLTYFNYEAQPDKSGLPSDRFSAERPEGSISTLTIQRTEQRDSAMYRCASSPGAYTDTQYFGPGTRLTVL.

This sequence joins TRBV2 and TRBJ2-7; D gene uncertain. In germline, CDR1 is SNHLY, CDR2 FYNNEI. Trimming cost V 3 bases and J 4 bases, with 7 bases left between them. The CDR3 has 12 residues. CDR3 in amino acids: CASSDQYYEQYV. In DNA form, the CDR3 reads TGTGCCAGCAGTGACCAGTATTACGAGCAGTACGTC.

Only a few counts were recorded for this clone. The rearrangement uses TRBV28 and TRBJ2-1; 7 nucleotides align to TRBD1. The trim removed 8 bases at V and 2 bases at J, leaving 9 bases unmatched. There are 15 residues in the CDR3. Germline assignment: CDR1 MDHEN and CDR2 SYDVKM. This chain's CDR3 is CASGIDRDTYNEQFF. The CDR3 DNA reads TGTGCCAGCGGAATTGACAGGGATACCTACAATGAGCAGTTCTTC. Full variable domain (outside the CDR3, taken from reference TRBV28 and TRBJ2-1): DVKVTQSSRYLVKRTGEKVFLECVQDMDHENMFWYRQDPGLGLRLIYFSYDVKMKEKGDIPEGYSVSREKKERFSLILESASTNQTSMYLCASGIDRDTYNEQFFGPGTRLTVL.

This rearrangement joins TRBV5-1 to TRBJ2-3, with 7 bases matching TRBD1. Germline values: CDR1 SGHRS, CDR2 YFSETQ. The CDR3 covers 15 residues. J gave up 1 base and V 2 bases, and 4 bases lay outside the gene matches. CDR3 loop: CASSLPQGRTDTQYF. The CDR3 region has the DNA TGCGCCAGCAGCTTACCACAGGGGCGCACAGATACGCAGTATTTT.

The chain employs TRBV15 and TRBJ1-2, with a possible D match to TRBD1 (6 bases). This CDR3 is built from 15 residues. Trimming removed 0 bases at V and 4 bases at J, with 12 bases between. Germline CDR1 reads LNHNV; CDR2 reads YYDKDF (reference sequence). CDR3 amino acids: CATSRDIGTPYGYTF. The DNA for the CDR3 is TGTGCCACCAGCAGAGATATAGGGACACCCTATGGCTACACCTTC.

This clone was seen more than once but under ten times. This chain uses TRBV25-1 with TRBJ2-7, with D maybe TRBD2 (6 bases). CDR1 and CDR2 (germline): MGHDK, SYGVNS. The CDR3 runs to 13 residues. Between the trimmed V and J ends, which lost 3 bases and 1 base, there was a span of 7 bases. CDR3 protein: CASSEGTSYEQYF. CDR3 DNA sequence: TGTGCCAGCAGTGAGGGGACTTCCTACGAGCAGTACTTC.

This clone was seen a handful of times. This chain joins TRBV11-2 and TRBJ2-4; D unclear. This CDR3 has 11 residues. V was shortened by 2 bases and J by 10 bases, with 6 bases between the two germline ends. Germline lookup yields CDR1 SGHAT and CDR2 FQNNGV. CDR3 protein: CASSLLGIQYF. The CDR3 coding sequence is TGTGCCAGCAGCTTATTAGGTATTCAGTACTTC. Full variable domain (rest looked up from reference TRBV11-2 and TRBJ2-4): EAGVAQSPRYKIIEKRQSVAFWCNPISGHATLYWYQQILGQGPKLLIQFQNNGVVDDSQLPKDRFSAERLKGVDSTLKIQPAKLEDSAVYLCASSLLGIQYFGAGTRLSVL.

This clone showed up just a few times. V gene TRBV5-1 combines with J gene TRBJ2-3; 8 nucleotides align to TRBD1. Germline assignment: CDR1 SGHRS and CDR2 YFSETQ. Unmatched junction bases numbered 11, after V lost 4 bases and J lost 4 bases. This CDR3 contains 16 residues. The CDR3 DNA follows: TGCGCCAGCAGCACCCCGACAGGGGTCGGCGCAGATACGCAGTATTTT. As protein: CASSTPTGVGADTQYF.

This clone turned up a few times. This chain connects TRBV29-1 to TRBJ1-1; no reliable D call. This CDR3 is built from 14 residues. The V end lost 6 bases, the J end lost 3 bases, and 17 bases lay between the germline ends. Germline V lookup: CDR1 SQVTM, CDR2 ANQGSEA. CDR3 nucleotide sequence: TGCAGCGTGGCCACCCCTGGGAGGCACACTGAAGCTTTCTTT. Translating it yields CSVATPGRHTEAFF.